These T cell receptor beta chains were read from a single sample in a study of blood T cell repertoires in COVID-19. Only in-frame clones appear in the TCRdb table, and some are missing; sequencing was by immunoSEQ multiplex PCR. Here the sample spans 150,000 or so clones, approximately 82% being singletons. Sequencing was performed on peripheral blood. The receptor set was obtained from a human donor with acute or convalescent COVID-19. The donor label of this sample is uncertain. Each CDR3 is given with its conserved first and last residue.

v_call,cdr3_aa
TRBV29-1,CSARSKSYEQYF
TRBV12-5,CASGLVLAGITDTQYF
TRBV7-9,CASSSTGGASEKLFF
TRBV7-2,CASSPRTGGESYGYTF
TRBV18,CASSFRGGAYEQFF
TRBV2,CASSERGGYTF
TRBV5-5,CASSLDSYNEQFF
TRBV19,CASSSDTGSPYNEQFF
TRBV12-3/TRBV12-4,CASQISNQPQHF
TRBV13,CASSPDTLAEAFF